These 17 T cell receptor beta chains were sequenced from one sample in a study of blood T cell repertoires in COVID-19. Profiling relied on immunoSEQ multiplex PCR, and the TCRdb table lists in-frame clones only, not all of them. Here the sample spans about 120,000 clones, over 75% being singletons. The sequenced sample was peripheral blood. These receptors were taken from a man aged 55 to 70 with active or convalescent COVID-19.

The rearrangement links TRBV7-9 to TRBJ2-1; D remains unclear. CDR1 and CDR2 (germline): SEHNR, FQNEAQ (reference sequence). V was clipped by 4 bases and J by 10 bases, with 11 bases between them. This CDR3 spans 12 amino acids. The CDR3 loop reads CASSSGMGEQFF. The CDR3 DNA reads TGTGCCAGCAGCTCCGGAATGGGCGAGCAGTTCTTC.

The chain links TRBV9 to TRBJ2-1, with 7 bases identical to TRBD1. CDR3 size: 16 residues. The ends lost 1 base at V and 5 bases at J; junction bases unmatched: 9. Germline-derived CDR1 and CDR2 are SGDLS and YYNGEE. The chain's CDR3 is CASSVPTGTEDNEQFF. The CDR3 bases are TGTGCCAGCAGCGTACCTACCGGGACAGAAGACAATGAGCAGTTCTTC.

This clone occurred a few times. This chain uses TRBV18 with TRBJ1-6; 7 bases map to TRBD1. Germline V gene sequence: CDR1 KGHSH, CDR2 LQKENI. V lost 6 bases, J lost 6 bases, and 11 bases stayed unmatched. The CDR3 consists of 16 residues. CDR3: CASSRQQGLGNSPLHF. The DNA for the CDR3 is TGTGCCAGCTCCCGTCAACAGGGGTTGGGTAATTCACCCCTCCACTTT.

The chain recombines TRBV12-5 with TRBJ1-2; D gene unclear. Germline CDR1 is LGHNT and CDR2 is FRNRAP. V gave up 1 base and J gave up 8 bases, with 11 bases separating them. The CDR3 is 13 residues long. The DNA for the CDR3 is TGTGCTAGTGGTTTGGATCGACAAGCAGGCTACACCTTC. Residues: CASGLDRQAGYTF. Complete variable domain (other parts from reference TRBV12-5 and TRBJ1-2): DARVTQTPRHKVTEMGQEVTMRCQPILGHNTVFWYRQTMMQGLELLAYFRNRAPLDDSGMPKDRFSAEMPDATLATLKIQPSEPRDSAVYFCASGLDRQAGYTFGSGTRLTVV.

V gene TRBV2 combines with J gene TRBJ1-2, with 7 bases fitting TRBD1. This CDR3 contains 16 residues. J was trimmed by 5 bases and V by 7 bases; bases with no gene match: 16. Germline CDR1 and CDR2: SNHLY and FYNNEI. The CDR3: CASILSWDSALYGYTF. The CDR3, as DNA: TGTGCCAGCATACTAAGTTGGGACAGCGCCCTTTATGGCTACACCTTC.

The V and J genes are TRBV4-2 and TRBJ2-3; 7 nucleotides line up with TRBD2. The CDR3 totals 16 residues. Trimming took 3 bases from V and 2 from J; bases not matched to a gene: 8. Germline-derived CDR1 and CDR2 are LGHNA and YNFKEQ. CDR3 protein: CASSHSELADTDTQYF. In DNA, the CDR3 is TGTGCCAGCAGCCACTCAGAGCTAGCGGACACAGATACGCAGTATTTT.

The gene calls are TRBV5-8 and TRBJ2-7; 12 bases are a match to TRBD1. This CDR3 is built from 14 residues. V shed 7 bases, J shed 2 bases, and the junction held 4 bases outside the gene matches. Germline assignment: CDR1 SGHTS and CDR2 YDEGEE. CDR3 sequence (DNA): TGTGCCAGCCAAGGGACAGGGGGCACCTACGAGCAGTACTTC. Its translation is CASQGTGGTYEQYF.

This clone was observed a single time. V is TRBV6-2 or TRBV6-3 and J is TRBJ1-3, with TRBD1 matching 8 bases. Germline CDR1 MNHEY, CDR2 SVGEGT. This CDR3 has 15 residues. V was pared by 5 bases and J by 2 bases, with 5 bases of the junction left unmatched. The CDR3 loop reads CASSTQGQAGNTIYF. The DNA for the CDR3 is TGTGCCAGCAGTACCCAGGGACAGGCTGGAAACACCATATATTTT.

The chain carries TRBV5-1 and TRBJ2-3; D is perhaps TRBD2 (5 bases). V was pared by 4 bases and J by 5 bases, with 8 bases between. CDR1 is SGHRS and CDR2 is YFSETQ in the germline V gene. This CDR3 contains 12 residues. DNA of the CDR3: TGCGCCAGCAGCCCAGAGGGAGATACGCAGTATTTT. It translates to CASSPEGDTQYF.

The V call is TRBV3-1 (or the pseudogene TRBV3-2), the J call TRBJ2-1, with D unclear. Germline V gene data show CDR1 as LGHDT and CDR2 as YNNKEL (reference sequence). Trimming took off 4 bases at V and 4 bases at J, with 17 bases between the two ends. The CDR3 extends over 16 amino acids. The CDR3 DNA reads TGTGCCAGCAGCCCTCCCGGTACACACTATTACAATGAGCAGTTCTTC. It is translated as CASSPPGTHYYNEQFF.

The rearrangement links TRBV6-5 to TRBJ2-1; tentative D call: TRBD2 (6 bases). This CDR3 spans 14 amino acids. V was cut by 6 bases and J by 2 bases, with 11 bases left in between. Germline assignment: CDR1 MNHEY and CDR2 SVGAGI. The CDR3 is CASRTGLAYNEQFF. The CDR3 nucleotides read TGTGCCAGCAGAACGGGACTCGCCTACAATGAGCAGTTCTTC.

This chain links TRBV18 with TRBJ1-4; tentative D call: TRBD1 (5 bases). V was cut by 3 bases and J by 7 bases, with 18 bases left in between. Germline-derived CDR1 and CDR2 are KGHSH and LQKENI. The CDR3 loop spans 16 amino acids. CDR3 bases: TGTGCCAGCTCACCTACCTTCCTGACAGAGTCTGAAAAACTGTTTTTT. It codes for CASSPTFLTESEKLFF.

The rearrangement links TRBV7-9 to TRBJ1-1; TRBD1 is a possible D gene (5 bases). Germline CDR1 SEHNR, CDR2 FQNEAQ (reference sequence). This CDR3 contains 13 residues. V was trimmed by 5 bases and J by 7 bases, leaving 14 bases between them. CDR3 nucleotides: TGTGCCAGCAGCAGGGACGCGGGGAGTGAAGCTTTCTTT. Amino acids: CASSRDAGSEAFF.

J is TRBJ1-4 and V is TRBV5-1; 9 nucleotides match TRBD1. This CDR3 has 17 residues. In germline, CDR1 is SGHRS, CDR2 YFSETQ. V lost 2 bases, J lost 6 bases, and 11 bases stayed unmatched. The CDR3 sequence: CASSFGPPGQGHEKLFF. The CDR3 DNA sequence: TGCGCCAGCAGCTTTGGCCCGCCGGGACAGGGCCATGAAAAACTGTTTTTT. The full variable domain, rest sourced from reference TRBV5-1 and TRBJ1-4, is KAGVTQTPRYLIKTRGQQVTLSCSPISGHRSVSWYQQTPGQGLQFLFEYFSETQRNKGNFPGRFSGRQFSNSRSEMNVSTLELGDSALYLCASSFGPPGQGHEKLFFGSGTQLSVL.

V and J are TRBV5-1 and TRBJ2-3; 8 positions agree with TRBD1. The CDR3 covers 15 residues. Trimming took 2 bases from V and 3 from J; bases not matched to a gene: 5. The V gene's germline CDR1 is SGHRS and CDR2 YFSETQ. The CDR3 DNA sequence: TGCGCCAGCAGCTTACCAGGGGGCGCGACAGATACGCAGTATTTT. It translates to CASSLPGGATDTQYF.

The chain links TRBV12-3 or TRBV12-4 to TRBJ2-5; perhaps TRBD1 as D (5 bases). V gave up 3 bases and J gave up 2 bases, with 7 bases separating them. This CDR3 is built from 13 residues. Here the CDR3 reads CASSFQGQETQYF. The CDR3, as DNA: TGTGCCAGCAGTTTCCAGGGTCAAGAGACCCAGTACTTC.

Concerning this clone itself: The same CDR3 can be traced to other DNA sequences in this sample. The rearrangement uses TRBV18 and TRBJ2-5; D not resolved. Germline CDR1 and CDR2: KGHSH and LQKENI. V shed 5 bases and J shed 3 bases, with 4 bases lying between them. This CDR3 has 11 residues. CDR3 sequence: CASSSEETQYF. The DNA for the CDR3 is TGTGCCAGCTCATCCGAAGAGACCCAGTACTTC.